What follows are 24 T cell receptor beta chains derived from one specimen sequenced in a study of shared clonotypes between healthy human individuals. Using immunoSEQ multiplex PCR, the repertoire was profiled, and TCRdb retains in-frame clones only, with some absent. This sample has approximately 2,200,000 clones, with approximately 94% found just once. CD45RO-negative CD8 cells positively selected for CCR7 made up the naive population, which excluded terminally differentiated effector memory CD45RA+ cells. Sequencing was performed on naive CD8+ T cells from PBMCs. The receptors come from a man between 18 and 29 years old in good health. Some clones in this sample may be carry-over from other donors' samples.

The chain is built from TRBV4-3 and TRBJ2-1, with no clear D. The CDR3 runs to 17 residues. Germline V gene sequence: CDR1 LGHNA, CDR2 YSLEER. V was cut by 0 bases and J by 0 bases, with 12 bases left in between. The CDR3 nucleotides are TGCGCCAGCAGCCAAGACCCAGGCCCACGCTCCTACAATGAGCAGTTCTTC. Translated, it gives CASSQDPGPRSYNEQFF.

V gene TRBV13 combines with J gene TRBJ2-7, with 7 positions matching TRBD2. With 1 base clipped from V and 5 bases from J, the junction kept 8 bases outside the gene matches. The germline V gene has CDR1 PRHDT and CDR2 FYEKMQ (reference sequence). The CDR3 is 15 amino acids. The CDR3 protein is CASSLVSAGVHEQYF. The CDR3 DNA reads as TGTGCCAGCAGCTTAGTTTCTGCGGGAGTCCACGAGCAGTACTTC.

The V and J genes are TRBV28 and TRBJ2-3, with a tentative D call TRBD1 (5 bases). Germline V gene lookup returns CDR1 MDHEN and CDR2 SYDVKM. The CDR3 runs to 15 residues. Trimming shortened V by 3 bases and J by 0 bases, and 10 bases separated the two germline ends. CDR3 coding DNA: TGTGCCAGCAGTTTTATCAGGGCAAGCACAGATACGCAGTATTTT. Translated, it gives CASSFIRASTDTQYF.

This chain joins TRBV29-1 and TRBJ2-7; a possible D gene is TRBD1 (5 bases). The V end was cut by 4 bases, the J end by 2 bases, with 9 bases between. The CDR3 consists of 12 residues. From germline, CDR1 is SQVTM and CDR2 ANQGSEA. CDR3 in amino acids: CSVGKGTYEQYF. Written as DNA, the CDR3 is TGCAGCGTTGGAAAGGGGACCTACGAGCAGTACTTC.

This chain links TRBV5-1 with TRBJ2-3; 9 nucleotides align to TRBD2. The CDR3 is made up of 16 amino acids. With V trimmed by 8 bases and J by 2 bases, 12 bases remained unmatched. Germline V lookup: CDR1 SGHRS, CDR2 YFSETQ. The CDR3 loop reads CARTLAGTTFTDTQYF. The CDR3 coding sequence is TGCGCCAGAACGCTAGCGGGGACAACATTCACAGATACGCAGTATTTT.

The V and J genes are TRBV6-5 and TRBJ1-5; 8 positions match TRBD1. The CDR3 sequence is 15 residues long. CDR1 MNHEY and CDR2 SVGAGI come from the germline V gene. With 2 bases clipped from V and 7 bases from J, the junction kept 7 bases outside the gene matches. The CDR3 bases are TGTGCCAGCAGTTACAGCAGGGGGCTTAACCAGCCCCAGCATTTT. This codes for CASSYSRGLNQPQHF.

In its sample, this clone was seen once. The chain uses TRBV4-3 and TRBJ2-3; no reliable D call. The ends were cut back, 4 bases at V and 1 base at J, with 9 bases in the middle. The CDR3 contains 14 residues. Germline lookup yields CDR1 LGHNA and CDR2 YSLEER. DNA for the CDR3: TGCGCCAGCAGCCGAACATCCCGCACAGATACGCAGTATTTT. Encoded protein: CASSRTSRTDTQYF.

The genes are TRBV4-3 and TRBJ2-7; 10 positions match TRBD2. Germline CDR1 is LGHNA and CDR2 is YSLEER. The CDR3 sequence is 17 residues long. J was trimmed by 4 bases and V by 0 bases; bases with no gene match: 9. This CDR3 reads CASSQDTRLAGSYEQYF. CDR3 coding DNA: TGCGCCAGCAGCCAAGATACCCGACTAGCGGGTTCGTACGAGCAGTACTTC.

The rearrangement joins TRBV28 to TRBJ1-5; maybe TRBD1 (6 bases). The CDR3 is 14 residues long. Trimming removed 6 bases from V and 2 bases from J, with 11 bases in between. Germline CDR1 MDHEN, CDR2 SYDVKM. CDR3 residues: CASRPGVGNQPQHF. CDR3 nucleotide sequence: TGTGCCAGCAGGCCAGGGGTCGGCAATCAGCCCCAGCATTTT. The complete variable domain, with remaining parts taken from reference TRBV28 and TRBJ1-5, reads DVKVTQSSRYLVKRTGEKVFLECVQDMDHENMFWYRQDPGLGLRLIYFSYDVKMKEKGDIPEGYSVSREKKERFSLILESASTNQTSMYLCASRPGVGNQPQHFGDGTRLSIL.

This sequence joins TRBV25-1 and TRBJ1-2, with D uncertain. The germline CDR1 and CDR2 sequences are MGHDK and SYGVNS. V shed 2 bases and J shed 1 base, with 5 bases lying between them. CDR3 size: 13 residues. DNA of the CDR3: TGTGCCAGCAGTGAAAGGCATAACTATGGCTACACCTTC. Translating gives CASSERHNYGYTF.

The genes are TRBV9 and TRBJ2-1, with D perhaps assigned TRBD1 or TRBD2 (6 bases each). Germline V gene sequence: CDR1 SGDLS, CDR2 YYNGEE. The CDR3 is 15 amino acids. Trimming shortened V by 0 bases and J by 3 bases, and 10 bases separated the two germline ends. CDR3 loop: CASSVEGGNYNEQFF. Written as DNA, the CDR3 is TGTGCCAGCAGCGTAGAAGGGGGGAACTACAATGAGCAGTTCTTC. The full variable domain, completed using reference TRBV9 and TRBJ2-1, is DSGVTQTPKHLITATGQRVTLRCSPRSGDLSVYWYQQSLDQGLQFLIQYYNGEERAKGNILERFSAQQFPDLHSELNLSSLELGDSALYFCASSVEGGNYNEQFFGPGTRLTVL.

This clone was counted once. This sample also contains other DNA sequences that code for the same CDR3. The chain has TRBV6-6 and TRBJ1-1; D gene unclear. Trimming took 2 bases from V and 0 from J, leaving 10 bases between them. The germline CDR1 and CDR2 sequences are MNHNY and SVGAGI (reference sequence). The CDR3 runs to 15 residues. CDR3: CASSYIGGLNTEAFF. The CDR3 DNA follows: TGTGCCAGCAGTTACATTGGAGGGCTGAACACTGAAGCTTTCTTT.

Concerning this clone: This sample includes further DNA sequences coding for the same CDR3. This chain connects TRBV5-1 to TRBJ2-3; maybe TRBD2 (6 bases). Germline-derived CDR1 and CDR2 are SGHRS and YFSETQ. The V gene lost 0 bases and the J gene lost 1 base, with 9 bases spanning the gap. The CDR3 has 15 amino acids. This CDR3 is CASSLATGGTDTQYF. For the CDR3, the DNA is TGCGCCAGCAGCTTGGCCACGGGGGGCACAGATACGCAGTATTTT.

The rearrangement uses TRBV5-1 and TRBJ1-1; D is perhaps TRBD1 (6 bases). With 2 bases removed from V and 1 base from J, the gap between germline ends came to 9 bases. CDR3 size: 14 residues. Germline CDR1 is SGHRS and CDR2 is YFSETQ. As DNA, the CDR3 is TGCGCCAGCAGCTTCTACAGGGAGAACACTGAAGCTTTCTTT. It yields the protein CASSFYRENTEAFF.

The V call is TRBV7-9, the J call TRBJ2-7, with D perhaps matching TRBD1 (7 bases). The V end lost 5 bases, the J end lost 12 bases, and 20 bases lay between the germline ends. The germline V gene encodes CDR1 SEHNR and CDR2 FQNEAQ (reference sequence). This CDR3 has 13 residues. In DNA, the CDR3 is TGTGCCAGCAGCCCCGGAGGGACAGAGGCTCCGTACTTC. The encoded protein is CASSPGGTEAPYF.

The CDR3 nucleotides are TGTGCCAGCAGCCCGCTTGGGGCGGAGAAAAACACCGGGGAGCTGTTTTTT. Its protein is CASSPLGAEKNTGELFF. The chain uses TRBV5-5 and TRBJ2-2, with D perhaps TRBD1 (5 bases). CDR1 is SGHKS, CDR2 YYEKEE, per germline (reference sequence). The CDR3 is made up of 17 amino acids. V was shortened by 4 bases and J by 2 bases, with 18 bases between the two germline ends.

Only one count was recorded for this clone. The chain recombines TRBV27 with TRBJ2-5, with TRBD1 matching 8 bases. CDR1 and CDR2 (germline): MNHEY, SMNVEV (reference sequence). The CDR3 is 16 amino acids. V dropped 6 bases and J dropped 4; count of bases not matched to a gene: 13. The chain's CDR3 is CASRSRTGKWGETQYF. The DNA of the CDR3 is TGTGCCAGCAGGTCCCGGACAGGGAAGTGGGGAGAGACCCAGTACTTC.

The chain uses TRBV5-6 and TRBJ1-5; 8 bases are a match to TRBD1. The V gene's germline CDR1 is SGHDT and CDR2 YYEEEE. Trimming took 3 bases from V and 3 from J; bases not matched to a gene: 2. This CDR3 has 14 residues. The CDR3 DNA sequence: TGTGCCAGCAGCTGGGGACAGGTCAATCAGCCCCAGCATTTT. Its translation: CASSWGQVNQPQHF.

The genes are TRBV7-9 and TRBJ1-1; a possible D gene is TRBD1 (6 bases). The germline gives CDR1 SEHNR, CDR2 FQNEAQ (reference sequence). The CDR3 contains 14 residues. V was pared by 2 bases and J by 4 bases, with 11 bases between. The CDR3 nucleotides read TGTGCCAGCAGCTTATCAGGGGTGGGCACTGAAGCTTTCTTT. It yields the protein CASSLSGVGTEAFF.

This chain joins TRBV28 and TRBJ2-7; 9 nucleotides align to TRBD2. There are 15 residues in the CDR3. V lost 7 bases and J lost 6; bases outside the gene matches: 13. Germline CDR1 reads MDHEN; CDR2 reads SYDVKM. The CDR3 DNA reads TGTGCCAGCATGGTCCTATGGCGGGAGGGAGGCGAGCAGTACTTC. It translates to CASMVLWREGGEQYF.

This CDR3 reads CASGTGLYEQYF. CDR3 DNA sequence: TGTGCCTCCGGGACAGGGCTCTACGAGCAGTACTTC. This chain connects TRBV28 to TRBJ2-7; 9 bases fit TRBD1. Germline V gene lookup returns CDR1 MDHEN and CDR2 SYDVKM. The junction had 5 bases not matched to a gene; V was cut back by 11 bases and J by 3 bases. The CDR3 extends over 12 amino acids.

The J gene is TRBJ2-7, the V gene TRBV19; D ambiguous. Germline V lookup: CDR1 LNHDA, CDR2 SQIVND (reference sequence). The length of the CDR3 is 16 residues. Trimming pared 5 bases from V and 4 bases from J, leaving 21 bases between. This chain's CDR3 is CASSLTTSPSLYEQYF. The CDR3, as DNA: TGTGCCAGTAGTTTGACGACCTCCCCATCCTTATACGAGCAGTACTTC.

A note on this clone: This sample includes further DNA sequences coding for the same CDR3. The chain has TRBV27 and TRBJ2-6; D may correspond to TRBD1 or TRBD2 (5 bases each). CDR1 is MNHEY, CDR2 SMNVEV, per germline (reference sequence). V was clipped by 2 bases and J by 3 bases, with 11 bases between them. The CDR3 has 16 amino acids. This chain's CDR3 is CASSLDRGFGANVLTF. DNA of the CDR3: TGTGCCAGCAGTTTAGATCGGGGCTTTGGGGCCAACGTCCTGACTTTC.

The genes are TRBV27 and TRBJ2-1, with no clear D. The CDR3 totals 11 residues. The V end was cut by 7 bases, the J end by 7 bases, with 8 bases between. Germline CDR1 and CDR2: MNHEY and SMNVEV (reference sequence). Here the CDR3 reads CASTFGNEQFF. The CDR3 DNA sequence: TGTGCCAGCACCTTCGGGAATGAGCAGTTCTTC.